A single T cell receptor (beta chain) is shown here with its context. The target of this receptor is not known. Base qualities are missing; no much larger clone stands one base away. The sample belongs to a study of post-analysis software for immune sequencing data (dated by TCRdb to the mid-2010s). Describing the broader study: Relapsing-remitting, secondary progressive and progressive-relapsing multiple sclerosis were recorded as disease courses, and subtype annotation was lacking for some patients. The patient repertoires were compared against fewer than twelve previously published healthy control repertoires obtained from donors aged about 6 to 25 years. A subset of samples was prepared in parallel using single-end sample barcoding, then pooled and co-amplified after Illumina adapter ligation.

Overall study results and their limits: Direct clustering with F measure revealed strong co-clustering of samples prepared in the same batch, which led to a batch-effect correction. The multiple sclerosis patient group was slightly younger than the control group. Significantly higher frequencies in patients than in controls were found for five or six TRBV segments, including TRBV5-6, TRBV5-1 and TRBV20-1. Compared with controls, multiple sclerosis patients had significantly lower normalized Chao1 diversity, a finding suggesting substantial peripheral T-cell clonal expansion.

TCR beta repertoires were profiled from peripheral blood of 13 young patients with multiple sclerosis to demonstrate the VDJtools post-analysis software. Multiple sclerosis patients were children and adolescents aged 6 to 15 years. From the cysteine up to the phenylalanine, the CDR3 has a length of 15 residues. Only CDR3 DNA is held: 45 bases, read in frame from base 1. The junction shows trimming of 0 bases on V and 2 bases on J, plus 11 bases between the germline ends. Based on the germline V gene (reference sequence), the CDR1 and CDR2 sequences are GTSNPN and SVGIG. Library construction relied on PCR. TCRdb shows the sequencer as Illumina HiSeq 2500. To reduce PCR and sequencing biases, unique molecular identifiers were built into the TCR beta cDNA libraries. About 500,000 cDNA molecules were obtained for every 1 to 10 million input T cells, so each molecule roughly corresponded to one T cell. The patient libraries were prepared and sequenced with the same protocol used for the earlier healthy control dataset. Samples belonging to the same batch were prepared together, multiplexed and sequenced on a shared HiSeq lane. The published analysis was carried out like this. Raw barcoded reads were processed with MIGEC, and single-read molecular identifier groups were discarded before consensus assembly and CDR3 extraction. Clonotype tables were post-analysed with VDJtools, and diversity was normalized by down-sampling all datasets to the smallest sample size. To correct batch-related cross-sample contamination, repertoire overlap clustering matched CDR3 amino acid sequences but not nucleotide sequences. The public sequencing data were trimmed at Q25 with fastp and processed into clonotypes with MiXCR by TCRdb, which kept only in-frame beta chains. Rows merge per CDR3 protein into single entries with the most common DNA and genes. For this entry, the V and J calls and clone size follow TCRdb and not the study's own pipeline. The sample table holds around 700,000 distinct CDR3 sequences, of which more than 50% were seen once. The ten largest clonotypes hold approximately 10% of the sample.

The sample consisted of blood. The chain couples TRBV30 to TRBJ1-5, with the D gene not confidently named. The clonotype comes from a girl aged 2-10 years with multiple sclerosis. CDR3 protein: CAWSVGPGGNQPQHF. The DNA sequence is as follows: TGTGCCTGGAGTGTAGGTCCAGGAGGCAATCAGCCCCAGCATTTT.